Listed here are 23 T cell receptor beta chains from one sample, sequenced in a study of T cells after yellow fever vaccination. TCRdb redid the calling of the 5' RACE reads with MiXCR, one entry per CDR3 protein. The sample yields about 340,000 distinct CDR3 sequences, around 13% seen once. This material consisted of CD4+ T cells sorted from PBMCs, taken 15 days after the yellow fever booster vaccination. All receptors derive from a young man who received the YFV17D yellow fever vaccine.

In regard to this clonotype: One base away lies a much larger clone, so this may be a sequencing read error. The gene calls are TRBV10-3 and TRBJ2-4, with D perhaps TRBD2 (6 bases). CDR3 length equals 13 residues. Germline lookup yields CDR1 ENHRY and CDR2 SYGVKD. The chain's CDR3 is CAISAEGQNVQYF. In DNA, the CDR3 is TGTGCCATCAGCGCGGAGGGTCAAAACGTTCAGTACTTC.

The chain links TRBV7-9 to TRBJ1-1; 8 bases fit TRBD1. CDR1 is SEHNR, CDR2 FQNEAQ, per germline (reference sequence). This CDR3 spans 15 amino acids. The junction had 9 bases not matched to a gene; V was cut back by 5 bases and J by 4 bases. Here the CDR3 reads CASSHRTGLATEAFF. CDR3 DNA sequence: TGTGCCAGCAGCCATAGGACAGGGCTGGCCACTGAAGCTTTCTTT.

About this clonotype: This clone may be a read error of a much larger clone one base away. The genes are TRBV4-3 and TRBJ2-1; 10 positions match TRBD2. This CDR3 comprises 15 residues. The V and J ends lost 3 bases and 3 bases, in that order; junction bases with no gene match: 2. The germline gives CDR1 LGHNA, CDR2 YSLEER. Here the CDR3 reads CASSHPSGGYNEQFF. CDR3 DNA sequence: TGCGCCAGCAGCCACCCTAGCGGGGGCTACAATGAGCAGTTCTTC.

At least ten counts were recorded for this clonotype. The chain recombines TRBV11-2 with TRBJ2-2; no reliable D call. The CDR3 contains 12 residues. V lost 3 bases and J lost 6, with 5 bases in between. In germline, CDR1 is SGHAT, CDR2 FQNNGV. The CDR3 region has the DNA TGTGCCAGCAGCTTCACCGCCGGGGAGCTGTTTTTT. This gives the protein CASSFTAGELFF.

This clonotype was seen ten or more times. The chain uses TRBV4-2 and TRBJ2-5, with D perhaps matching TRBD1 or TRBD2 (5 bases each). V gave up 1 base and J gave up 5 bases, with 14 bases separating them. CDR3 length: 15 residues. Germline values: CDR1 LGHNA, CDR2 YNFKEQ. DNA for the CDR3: TGTGCCAGCAGCCAAGTTGGGCAGGGAGAGGAGACCCAGTACTTC. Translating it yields CASSQVGQGEETQYF.

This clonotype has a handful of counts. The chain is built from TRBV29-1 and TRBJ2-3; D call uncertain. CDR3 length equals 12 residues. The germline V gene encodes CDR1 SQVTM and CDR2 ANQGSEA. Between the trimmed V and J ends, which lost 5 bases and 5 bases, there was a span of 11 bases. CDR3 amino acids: CSVNSRLDTQYF. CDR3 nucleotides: TGCAGCGTTAACAGCCGATTAGATACGCAGTATTTT.

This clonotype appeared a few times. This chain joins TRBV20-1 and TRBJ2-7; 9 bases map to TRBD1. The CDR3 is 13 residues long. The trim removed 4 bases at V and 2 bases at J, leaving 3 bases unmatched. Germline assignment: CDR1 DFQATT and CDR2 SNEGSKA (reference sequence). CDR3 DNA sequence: TGCAGTGCTACCGGGACAGGGCCCTACGAGCAGTACTTC. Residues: CSATGTGPYEQYF.

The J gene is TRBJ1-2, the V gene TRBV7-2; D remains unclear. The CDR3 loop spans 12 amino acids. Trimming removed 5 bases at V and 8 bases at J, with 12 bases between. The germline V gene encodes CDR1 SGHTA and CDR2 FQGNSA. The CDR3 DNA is TGTGCCAGCAGCCCCCTATGGGGAGGCTACACCTTC. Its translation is CASSPLWGGYTF.

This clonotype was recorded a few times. CDR3 protein: CASSHPLRTPGNTIYF. DNA of the CDR3: TGTGCCAGCAGCCACCCCCTCCGGACCCCTGGAAACACCATATATTTT. The genes are TRBV7-9 and TRBJ1-3; the D is unclear. Looked up from germline, CDR1 is SEHNR and CDR2 is FQNEAQ (reference sequence). This CDR3 is 16 amino acids long. Trimming removed 5 bases at V and 2 bases at J, with 16 bases between.

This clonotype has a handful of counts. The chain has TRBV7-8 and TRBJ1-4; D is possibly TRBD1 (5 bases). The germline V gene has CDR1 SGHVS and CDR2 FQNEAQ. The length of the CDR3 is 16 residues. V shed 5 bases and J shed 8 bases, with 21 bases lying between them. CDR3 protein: CASSPRGWDEGEKLFF. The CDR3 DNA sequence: TGTGCCAGCAGCCCAAGAGGCTGGGACGAGGGAGAAAAACTGTTTTTT.

CDR3 bases: TGCAGTGCTAGACCCGCAGTTGATAGCAATCAGCCCCAGCATTTT. Amino acid sequence: CSARPAVDSNQPQHF. The chain carries TRBV20-1 and TRBJ1-5; no firm D call. Germline assignment: CDR1 DFQATT and CDR2 SNEGSKA (reference sequence). This CDR3 has 15 amino acids. Trimming took 2 bases from V and 0 from J, leaving 11 bases between them.

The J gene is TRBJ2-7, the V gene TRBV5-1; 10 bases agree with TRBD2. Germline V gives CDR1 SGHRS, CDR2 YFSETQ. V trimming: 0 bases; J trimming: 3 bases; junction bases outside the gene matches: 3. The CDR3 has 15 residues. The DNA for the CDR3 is TGCGCCAGCAGCTTGGAGCCTAGCGGGGGCTACGAGCAGTACGTC. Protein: CASSLEPSGGYEQYV.

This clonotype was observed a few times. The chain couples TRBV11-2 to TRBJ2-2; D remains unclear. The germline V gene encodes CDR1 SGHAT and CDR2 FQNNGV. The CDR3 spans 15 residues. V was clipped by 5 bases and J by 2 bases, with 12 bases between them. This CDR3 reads CASSLRLDNTGELFF. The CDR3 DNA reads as TGTGCCAGCAGCCTTAGACTGGACAACACCGGGGAGCTGTTTTTT.

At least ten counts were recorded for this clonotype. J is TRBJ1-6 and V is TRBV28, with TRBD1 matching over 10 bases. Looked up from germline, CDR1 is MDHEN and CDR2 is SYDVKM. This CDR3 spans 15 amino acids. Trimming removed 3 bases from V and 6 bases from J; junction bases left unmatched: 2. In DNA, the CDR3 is TGTGCCAGCAGTTTGGGGACAGGGGTTAATTCACCCCTCCACTTT. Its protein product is CASSLGTGVNSPLHF.

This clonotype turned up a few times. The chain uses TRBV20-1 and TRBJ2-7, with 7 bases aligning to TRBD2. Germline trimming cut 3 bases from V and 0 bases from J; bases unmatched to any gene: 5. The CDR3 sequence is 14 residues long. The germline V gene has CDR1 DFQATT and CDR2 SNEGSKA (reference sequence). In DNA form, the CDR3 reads TGCAGTGCTAGCGGGGGGACCTCCTCCTACGAGCAGTACTTC. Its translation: CSASGGTSSYEQYF.

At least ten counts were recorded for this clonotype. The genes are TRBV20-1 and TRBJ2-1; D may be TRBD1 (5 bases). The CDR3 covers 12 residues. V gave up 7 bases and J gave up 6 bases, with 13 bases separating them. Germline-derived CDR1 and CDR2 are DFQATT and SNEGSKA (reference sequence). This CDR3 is CSGLGRSNEQFF. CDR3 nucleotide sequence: TGCAGTGGCCTGGGGCGCTCCAATGAGCAGTTCTTC.

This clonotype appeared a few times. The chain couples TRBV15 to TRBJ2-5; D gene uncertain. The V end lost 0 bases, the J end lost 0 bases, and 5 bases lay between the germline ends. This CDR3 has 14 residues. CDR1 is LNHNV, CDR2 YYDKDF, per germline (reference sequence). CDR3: CATSRDGYQETQYF. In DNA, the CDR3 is TGTGCCACCAGCAGAGATGGGTACCAAGAGACCCAGTACTTC.

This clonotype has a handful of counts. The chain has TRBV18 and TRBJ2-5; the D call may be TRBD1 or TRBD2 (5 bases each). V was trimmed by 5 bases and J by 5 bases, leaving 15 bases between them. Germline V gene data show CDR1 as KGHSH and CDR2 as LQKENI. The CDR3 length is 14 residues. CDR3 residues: CASSLTGTVETQYF. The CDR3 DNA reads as TGTGCCAGCTCATTAACCGGGACGGTTGAGACCCAGTACTTC.

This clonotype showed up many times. In nucleotides, the CDR3 is TGCGCCAGCAGCTTGGGACCAACCAATGAGCAGTTCTTC. This sequence encodes CASSLGPTNEQFF. The chain has TRBV5-1 and TRBJ2-1; D unresolved. This CDR3 has 13 residues. V lost 0 bases, J lost 6 bases, and 7 bases lay in between. CDR1 and CDR2 (germline): SGHRS, YFSETQ.

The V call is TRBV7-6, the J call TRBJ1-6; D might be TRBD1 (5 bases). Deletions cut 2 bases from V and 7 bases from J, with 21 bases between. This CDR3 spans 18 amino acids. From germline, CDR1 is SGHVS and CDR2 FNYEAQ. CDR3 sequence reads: CASSLRPSGRSDNSPLHF. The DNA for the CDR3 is TGTGCCAGCAGCTTAAGGCCCTCAGGGCGCTCTGACAATTCACCCCTCCACTTT. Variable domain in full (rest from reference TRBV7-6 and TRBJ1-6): GAGVSQSPRYKVTKRGQDVALRCDPISGHVSLYWYRQALGQGPEFLTYFNYEAQQDKSGLPNDRFSAERPEGSISTLTIQRTEQRDSAMYRCASSLRPSGRSDNSPLHFGNGTRLTVT.

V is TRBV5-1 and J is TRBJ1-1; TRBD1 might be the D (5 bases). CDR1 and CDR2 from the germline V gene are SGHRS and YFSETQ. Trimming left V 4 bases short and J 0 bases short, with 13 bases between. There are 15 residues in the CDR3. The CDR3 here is CASSPRVGLNTEAFF. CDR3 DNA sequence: TGCGCCAGCAGCCCTCGGGTGGGGCTGAACACTGAAGCTTTCTTT.

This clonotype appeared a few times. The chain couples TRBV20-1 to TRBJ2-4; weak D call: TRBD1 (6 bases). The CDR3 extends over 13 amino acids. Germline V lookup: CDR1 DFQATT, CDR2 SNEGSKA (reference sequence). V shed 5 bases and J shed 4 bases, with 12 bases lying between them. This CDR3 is CSAPRTVKNIQYF. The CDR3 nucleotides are TGCAGTGCTCCCCGGACAGTGAAAAACATTCAGTACTTC.

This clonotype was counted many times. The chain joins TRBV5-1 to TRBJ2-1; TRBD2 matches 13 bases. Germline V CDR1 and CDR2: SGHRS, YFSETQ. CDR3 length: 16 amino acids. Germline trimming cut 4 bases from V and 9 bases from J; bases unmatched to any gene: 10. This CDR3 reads CASSALTSGGAREQFF. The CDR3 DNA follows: TGCGCCAGCAGCGCACTCACTAGCGGGGGGGCCCGTGAGCAGTTCTTC.